This TCR beta chain was identified in a study of blood T cell repertoires in COVID-19 (dated by TCRdb to 2019 to 2021). Turning to the overall study: Samples covering the acute and convalescent phases of COVID-19 were provided by collaborators in the United States, Italy and Spain. The material from the prospective study consisted of cDNA or gDNA derived from T cells, B-cell-depleted T cells, or PBMCs. Deeply sampled blood TCRbeta repertoires from subjects exposed to, actively infected with, or recovered from COVID-19 were included in the dataset. The repertoires were released in a freely available public database meant as a resource for research on the immune response to SARS-CoV-2. Samples were obtained from the ongoing ImmuneRACE study (first 160 participants) and from some 1,300 subjects provided by 6 global collaborators. Nearly every sample came with metadata listing a de-identified subject ID, COVID-19 status, age in years and sex. Where HLA class I and class II types were available, the types were taken from metadata supplied by the sample provider, not from assay-based typing.

Overall study outcomes, separate from this receptor: The amount of clinical and demographic metadata varied by source and participant and was provided uncurated.

The immunoSEQ Assay, a bias-controlled multiplex PCR, was used to amplify TCRbeta CDR3 regions from genomic DNA. In the paper's pipeline: Within the assay, amplification of reference gene primers was used to estimate how many nucleated cells each sample contained. To quantify the absolute abundance of each unique TCRbeta CDR3 rearrangement, sequence reads were collapsed and filtered. For each sample, productive Simpson clonality was calculated as the square root of Simpson's diversity index across productive rearrangements. In TCRdb, the immuneACCESS table is reduced to in-frame sequences with V and J assigned. These tables do not hold every clone; where another copy was compared, an unresolved V gene accounts for under half, and the others remain unexplained. V and J calls and clone size are copied from that table; D and trimming were computed from the DNA. For this sample there are 45,000 to 60,000 clones; just over 85% appear just once. Clones ranked in the top ten supply 12% of the sample.

The collaborating institutions used their own protocols to collect whole blood in K2EDTA tubes. For TCRbeta analysis, collaborators shipped samples as frozen whole blood, isolated PBMCs, or DNA extracted from either of those sample types. This clone was detected only a few times. Its specific antigen is unknown. No much larger clonotype is one base removed from it; base qualities were not supplied. Reading from cysteine to phenylalanine, the CDR3 counts 12 amino acids. The sequence is cut down to CDR3 DNA, 36 bases in frame from base 1. V was cut back by 7 bases and J by 6 bases, leaving a gap of 15 bases between them. Via the germline V gene, CDR1 is SQVTM and CDR2 ANQGSEA.

The chain uses TRBV29-1 and TRBJ1-2; too little of a D gene remains to name it. This receptor was identified in a man in his sixties or seventies with active COVID-19. The sample comprised peripheral blood. The CDR3 loop reads CSAAKEWDGYTF. The nucleotide sequence is given as TGCAGCGCAGCAAAGGAGTGGGATGGCTACACCTTC.